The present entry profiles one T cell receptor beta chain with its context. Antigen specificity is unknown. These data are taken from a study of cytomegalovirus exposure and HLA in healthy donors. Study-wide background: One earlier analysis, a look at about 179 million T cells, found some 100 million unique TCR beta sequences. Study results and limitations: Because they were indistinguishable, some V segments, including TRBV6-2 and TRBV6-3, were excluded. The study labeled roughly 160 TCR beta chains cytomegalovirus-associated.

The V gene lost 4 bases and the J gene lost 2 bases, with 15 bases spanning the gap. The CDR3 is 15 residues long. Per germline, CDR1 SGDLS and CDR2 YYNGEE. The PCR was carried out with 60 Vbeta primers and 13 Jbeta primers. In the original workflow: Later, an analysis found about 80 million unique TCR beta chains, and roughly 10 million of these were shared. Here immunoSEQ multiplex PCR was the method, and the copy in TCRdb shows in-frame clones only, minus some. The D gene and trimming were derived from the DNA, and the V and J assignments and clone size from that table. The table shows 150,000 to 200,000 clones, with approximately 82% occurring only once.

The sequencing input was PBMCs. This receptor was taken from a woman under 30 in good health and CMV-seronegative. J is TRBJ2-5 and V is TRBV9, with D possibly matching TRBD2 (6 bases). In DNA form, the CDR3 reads TGTGCCAGCAGCCCCCCTTCGCGGGGACAAGAGACCCAGTACTTC. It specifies CASSPPSRGQETQYF.